This T cell receptor (beta chain) came from a study of control samples from healthy donors and cancer patients (dated by TCRdb to the early 2020s). The receptor library was made with the immunoSEQ multiplex PCR assay. As stored in TCRdb, this immuneACCESS dataset retains in-frame rearrangements with V and J assigned. A fraction of the clones does not appear; measured against another copy, unresolved V genes explain less than half of the discrepancy, and the remainder lacks a known reason. Counted in this sample were about 160,000 clones; over 85% of them appeared once. The ten largest clones represent 9.5% to 15% of the sample. This clone was counted between two and nine times. No cognate antigen has been identified for it. There are no base qualities to consult, and no much larger clone falls within one base. The TCR was taken from a man aged 25 to 45 in good health. The sequenced sample consisted of blood.

The DNA sequence is TGTGCCAGCACTGAGGTCTCTGGAAACACCATATATTTT. Translated, it gives CASTEVSGNTIYF. The chain joins TRBV6-6 to TRBJ1-3; the D gene is unclear. Taken from the germline V gene (reference sequence), the CDR1 and CDR2 loops are MNHNY and SVGAGI. Between the V and J ends, shortened by 7 bases and 0 bases respectively, the junction contains 7 bases. Taken from cysteine to phenylalanine, the CDR3 has 13 residues. Here the CDR3 DNA is all that survives: 39 bases in frame from base 1.